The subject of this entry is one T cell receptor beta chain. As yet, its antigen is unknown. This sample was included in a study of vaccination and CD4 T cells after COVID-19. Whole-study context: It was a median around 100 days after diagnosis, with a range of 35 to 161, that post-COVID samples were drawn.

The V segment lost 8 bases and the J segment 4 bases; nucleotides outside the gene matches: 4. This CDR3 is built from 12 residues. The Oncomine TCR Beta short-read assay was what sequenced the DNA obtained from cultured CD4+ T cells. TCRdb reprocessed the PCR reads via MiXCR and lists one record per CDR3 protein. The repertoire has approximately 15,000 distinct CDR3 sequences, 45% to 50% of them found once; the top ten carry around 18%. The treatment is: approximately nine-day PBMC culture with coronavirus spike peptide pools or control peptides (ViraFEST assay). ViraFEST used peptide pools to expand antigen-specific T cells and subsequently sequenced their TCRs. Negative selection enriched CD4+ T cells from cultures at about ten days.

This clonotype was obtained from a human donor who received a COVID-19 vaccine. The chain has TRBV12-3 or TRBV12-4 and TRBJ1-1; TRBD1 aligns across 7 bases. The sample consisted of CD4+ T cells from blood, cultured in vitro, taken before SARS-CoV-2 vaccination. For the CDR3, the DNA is TGTGCCAGCTCCAGGGGGGGCACTGAAGCTTTCTTT. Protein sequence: CASSRGGTEAFF.